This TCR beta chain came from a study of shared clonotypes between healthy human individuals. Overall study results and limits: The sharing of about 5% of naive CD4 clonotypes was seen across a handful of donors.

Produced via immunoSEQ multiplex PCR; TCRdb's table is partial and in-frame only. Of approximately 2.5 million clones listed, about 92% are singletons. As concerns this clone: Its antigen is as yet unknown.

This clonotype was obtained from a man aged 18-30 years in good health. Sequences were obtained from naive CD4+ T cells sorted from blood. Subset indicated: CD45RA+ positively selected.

DNA for the CDR3: TGCGCCAGCAGCGCGCGACCAACAGGGGGCTTGAACACTGAAGCTTTCTTT. This translates into CASSARPTGGLNTEAFF. The rearrangement uses TRBV5-1 and TRBJ1-1; 9 bases are shared with TRBD1. After removal of 4 bases from V and 0 bases from J, the junction contained 10 bases not matched to a gene. Germline CDR1 SGHRS, CDR2 YFSETQ. CDR3 length equals 17 residues. Filled out from reference TRBV5-1 and TRBJ1-1, the complete variable domain reads KAGVTQTPRYLIKTRGQQVTLSCSPISGHRSVSWYQQTPGQGLQFLFEYFSETQRNKGNFPGRFSGRQFSNSRSEMNVSTLELGDSALYLCASSARPTGGLNTEAFFGQGTRLTVV.